Listed below are T cell receptor beta chains from one sample, sequenced in a study of cytomegalovirus exposure and HLA in healthy donors. Repertoires were generated with immunoSEQ multiplex PCR, while TCRdb's copy carries only in-frame clones and drops some. The table lists approximately 80,000 clones. Sequencing was done on a sample of PBMCs. The receptors were sampled from a woman aged 25 to 39 in good health and CMV-seronegative. CDR3s include the opening cysteine and the closing phenylalanine or tryptophan. Each record gives: D gene, J gene, V gene, CDR3 protein, CDR3 DNA. The D gene is left open where the match is weak.

D: TRBD2
J: TRBJ2-7
V: TRBV30
CDR3: CAWSVLAGDEQYF
DNA: TGTGCCTGGAGTGTCCTAGCGGGAGACGAGCAGTACTTC

D: .
J: TRBJ1-1
V: TRBV5-1
CDR3: CASSLGERNTEAFF
DNA: TGCGCCAGCAGCTTGGGGGAGAGGAACACTGAAGCTTTCTTT

D: TRBD1
J: TRBJ1-1
V: TRBV7-9
CDR3: CASSQRGGQGGNTEAFF
DNA: TGTGCCAGCAGCCAGAGGGGAGGACAGGGGGGGAACACTGAAGCTTTCTTT

D: TRBD2
J: TRBJ2-1
V: TRBV30
CDR3: CAWTLAGAYNEQFF
DNA: TGTGCCTGGACCCTAGCGGGGGCGTACAATGAGCAGTTCTTC

D: .
J: TRBJ1-2
V: TRBV1
CDR3: CTSSRSVYSNGYTF
DNA: TGCACCAGCAGCCGGAGCGTTTATTCGAATGGCTACACCTTC

D: .
J: TRBJ1-6
V: TRBV15
CDR3: CATSRDSEQVVANSPLHF
DNA: TGTGCCACCAGCAGAGATTCGGAACAGGTGGTAGCAAATTCACCCCTCCACTTT

D: .
J: TRBJ2-2
V: TRBV6-5
CDR3: CASRTPRSTGELFF
DNA: TGTGCCAGCAGGACACCGCGCAGCACCGGGGAGCTGTTTTTT

D: .
J: TRBJ2-1
V: TRBV25-1
CDR3: CASSDNSHRDRVNEQFF
DNA: TGTGCCAGCAGTGATAATTCCCACAGGGATAGGGTCAATGAGCAGTTCTTC

D: .
J: TRBJ2-7
V: TRBV5-6
CDR3: CASSLGGHLYEQSF
DNA: TGTGCCAGCAGCTTGGGGGGACATCTCTACGAGCAGTCCTTC

D: .
J: TRBJ1-2
V: TRBV29-1
CDR3: CSVEDLTHRSGYTF
DNA: TGCAGCGTTGAAGATCTTACCCACCGGAGTGGCTACACCTTC

D: .
J: TRBJ2-7
V: TRBV7-6
CDR3: CASSGQPSYEQYF
DNA: TGTGCCAGCAGCGGACAGCCGTCCTACGAGCAGTACTTC

D: .
J: TRBJ1-1
V: TRBV5-1
CDR3: CASSLAGSAEAFF
DNA: TGCGCCAGCAGCTTGGCAGGGTCCGCTGAAGCTTTCTTT

D: TRBD1
J: TRBJ2-5
V: TRBV5-1
CDR3: CASSLAQGAKETQYF
DNA: TGCGCCAGCAGCTTGGCCCAGGGGGCGAAAGAGACCCAGTACTTC

D: .
J: TRBJ1-1
V: TRBV5-1
CDR3: CASSEHPLQGRGAEAFF
DNA: TGCGCCAGCAGCGAACACCCGTTACAGGGTCGGGGTGCTGAAGCTTTCTTT

D: TRBD2
J: TRBJ2-3
V: TRBV25-1
CDR3: CASSDPRLAGGGVDTQYF
DNA: TGTGCCAGCAGTGACCCCCGACTAGCGGGAGGAGGTGTGGATACGCAGTATTTT

D: .
J: TRBJ1-1
V: TRBV20-1
CDR3: CSATAGTEDFF
DNA: TGCAGTGCTACGGCGGGGACTGAAGATTTCTTT

D: .
J: TRBJ1-1
V: TRBV6-5
CDR3: CASSYGPGTEAFF
DNA: TGTGCCAGCAGTTACGGCCCGGGGACTGAAGCTTTCTTT

D: .
J: TRBJ2-2
V: TRBV5-1
CDR3: CASSTGSLNTGELFF
DNA: TGCGCCAGCAGTACAGGTTCGCTGAACACCGGGGAGCTGTTTTTT

D: TRBD2
J: TRBJ2-3
V: TRBV11-2
CDR3: CASSPNRGGLDTQYF
DNA: TGTGCCAGCAGCCCTAACCGGGGAGGGCTAGATACGCAGTATTTT

D: TRBD2
J: TRBJ2-2
V: TRBV11-2
CDR3: CASTIGLAGEVTGELFF
DNA: TGTGCCAGCACCATAGGCCTAGCGGGAGAAGTAACCGGGGAGCTGTTTTTT

D: .
J: TRBJ2-2
V: TRBV5-6
CDR3: CASSFSTGELFF
DNA: TGTGCCAGCAGCTTCAGCACCGGGGAGCTGTTTTTT

D: .
J: TRBJ2-5
V: TRBV18
CDR3: CASSPYGMYQETQYF
DNA: TGTGCCAGCTCACCATACGGGATGTACCAAGAGACCCAGTACTTC

D: TRBD1
J: TRBJ1-1
V: TRBV5-1
CDR3: CASSIGQGTEAFF
DNA: TGCGCCAGCAGCATAGGACAGGGCACTGAAGCTTTCTTT

D: TRBD2
J: TRBJ2-1
V: TRBV30
CDR3: CAWGTSGTPFF
DNA: TGTGCCTGGGGGACTAGCGGGACTCCGTTCTTC